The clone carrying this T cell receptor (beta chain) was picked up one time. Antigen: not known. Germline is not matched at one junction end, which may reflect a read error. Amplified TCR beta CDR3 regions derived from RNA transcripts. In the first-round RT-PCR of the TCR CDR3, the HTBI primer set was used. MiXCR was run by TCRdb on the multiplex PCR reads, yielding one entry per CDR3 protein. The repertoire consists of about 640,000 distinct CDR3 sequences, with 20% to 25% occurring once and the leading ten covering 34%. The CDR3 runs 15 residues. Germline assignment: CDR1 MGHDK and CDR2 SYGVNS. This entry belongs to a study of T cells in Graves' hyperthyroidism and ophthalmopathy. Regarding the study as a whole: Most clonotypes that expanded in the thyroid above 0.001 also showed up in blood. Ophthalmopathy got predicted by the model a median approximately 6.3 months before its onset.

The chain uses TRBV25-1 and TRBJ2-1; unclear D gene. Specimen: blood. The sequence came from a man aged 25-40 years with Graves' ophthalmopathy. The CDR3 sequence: CASRRSARVGNEQSF. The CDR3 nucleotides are TGTGCCAGCAGGAGGTCGGCTAGGGTTGGGAATGAGCAGTCCTTC.